This TCR beta chain was found in a study of blood T cell repertoires in COVID-19 (TCRdb year 2020). In the study overall: The collaborator samples originated in the United States, Italy and Spain and spanned the acute and convalescent phases of COVID-19. The samples were drawn from two sources: the first 160 participants of the ongoing ImmuneRACE study, and 1,000 to 1,500 subjects contributed by 6 global collaborators. The material from the prospective study consisted of cDNA or gDNA derived from T cells, B-cell-depleted T cells, or PBMCs. Where available, HLA class I and class II types were obtained from metadata supplied by the sample provider rather than from assay-based typing. A de-identified subject ID, COVID-19 status, age in years and sex were almost always included in the sample metadata. Deeply sampled blood TCRbeta repertoires from subjects exposed to, actively infected with, or recovered from COVID-19 were included in the dataset. The repertoires were released in a freely available public database meant as a resource for research on the immune response to SARS-CoV-2. What the authors observed across the whole study: The quantity of clinical and demographic metadata differed by source and by participant and was supplied without curation.

The collaborating institutions used their own protocols to collect whole blood in K2EDTA tubes. Collaborator samples were shipped for TCRbeta analysis as frozen whole blood, isolated PBMCs, or DNA extracted from either sample type. About this clone: What antigen it recognizes has not been identified. The input lacks base qualities; no much larger clone sits a single base away.

TCRbeta CDR3 regions were amplified from genomic DNA by means of the immunoSEQ Assay, a bias-controlled multiplex PCR. The authors' pipeline ran thus. Within the assay, amplification of reference gene primers was used to estimate how many nucleated cells each sample contained. To quantify the absolute abundance of each unique TCRbeta CDR3 rearrangement, sequence reads were collapsed and filtered. Productive Simpson clonality was computed per sample as the square root of Simpson's diversity index over productive rearrangements. What TCRdb holds here is the immuneACCESS table cut down to in-frame rearrangements. Part of the clones is not present; checked against another copy, under half of the missing clones reflect an unresolved V gene, and the others are unexplained. The V and J calls and the clone size are those of that table, but D and trimming were determined from the DNA. Counted in this sample were roughly 38,000 clones; about 82% of them appeared once. The ten largest account for about 4.9% of the sample.

V drops 5 bases and J drops 5 bases, leaving 18 bases in between. Taken from the germline V gene, the CDR1 and CDR2 loops are MNHEY and SVGEGT. CDR3 length: 15 amino acids, cysteine to phenylalanine. Only the CDR3 portion is preserved as DNA: 45 bases, with reading frame beginning at the first base. The rearrangement combines TRBV6-2 or TRBV6-3 with TRBJ2-5; a confident D gene designation cannot be given. The sample consisted of peripheral blood. This TCR was sampled from a man aged 45 to 65 with active COVID-19. The CDR3 is CASSTDTTFWETQYF. The nucleotides read TGTGCCAGCAGTACAGATACCACTTTCTGGGAGACCCAGTACTTC.